Below are 32 T cell receptor beta chains sequenced from a single sample in a study of T cell clonality in common variable immunodeficiency. The assay was immunoSEQ multiplex PCR, and TCRdb's table has in-frame clones only and misses some. Observed in the sample are roughly 70,000 clones, none of them singletons. Input material: peripheral blood mononuclear cells. The receptors come from a person aged 18 to 69 in good health.

About this clone itself: The CDR3 end falls 3 residues outside the read, so it is completed with the germline J gene. The chain employs TRBV10-2 and TRBJ1-2; D not certain. Trimming took off 3 bases at V and 4 bases at J, with 12 bases between the two ends. Germline-derived CDR1 and CDR2 are WSHSY and SAAADI. This CDR3 has 14 residues. The sequenced part of the CDR3 DNA is TGCGCCAGCAGTGACAGTGGGCCCCCCTATGGC. It yields the protein CASSDSGPPYG. The entire CDR3 is CASSDSGPPYGYTF.

The table lists this clone with a few counts. A much larger clone lies one base from this, so it may be a read error. The CDR3 end falls 3 residues outside the read, so it is completed with the germline J gene. The V and J genes are TRBV2 and TRBJ1-6; no definite D call. Germline V CDR1 and CDR2: SNHLY, FYNNEI. The CDR3 runs 15 residues. The CDR3 reads CVSSETASYNSPLHF. CDR3 bases read: TGTGTCAGCAGTGAAACAGCCTCCTATAATTCACCC.

This clone was counted at least ten times. The read stops 3 residues short of the end of the CDR3; the missing end is completed from the germline J gene. This chain connects TRBV6-4 to TRBJ1-6; D uncertain. This CDR3 is 13 amino acids long. Looked up from germline, CDR1 is MRHNA and CDR2 is SNTAGT. V was cut by 5 bases and J by 7 bases, with 9 bases left in between. The sequenced part of the CDR3 DNA is TGTGCCAGCAGTCAATCAGTAAATTCACCC. This sequence encodes CASSQSVNSP. The full CDR3 reads CASSQSVNSPLHF.

This clone came up many times. The CDR3 is CASSLQLAEVNEQFF. The CDR3 bases that were read are TGTGCCAGCAGCTTGCAACTAGCGGAAGTCAATGAG. The chain couples TRBV5-4 to TRBJ2-1; TRBD2 aligns across 8 bases. The CDR3 end is not reached by the read, which stops 3 residues before it; the germline J gene fills it in. V shed 1 base, J shed 6 bases, and the junction held 6 bases outside the gene matches. This CDR3 is built from 15 residues. CDR1 and CDR2 from the germline V gene are SGHNT and YYREEE (reference sequence). Supplemented by reference TRBV5-4 and TRBJ2-1, the full variable domain reads ETGVTQSPTHLIKTRGQQVTLRCSSQSGHNTVSWYQQALGQGPQFIFQYYREEENGRGNFPPRFSGLQFPNYSSELNVNALELDDSALYLCASSLQLAEVNEQFFGPGTRLTVL.

This clone was picked up many times. The sequence runs out 3 residues before the end of the CDR3; the remainder is reconstructed from the germline J gene. V usage is TRBV30 and J usage is TRBJ2-6; maybe TRBD2 (5 bases). The CDR3 covers 13 residues. Looked up from germline, CDR1 is GTSNPN and CDR2 is SVGIG (reference sequence). The CDR3 DNA, read in part, is TGTGCTGCGGGTGCTTCTGGGGCCAACGTC. Residues: CAAGASGANV. The complete CDR3 sequence is CAAGASGANVLTF. The full variable domain, rest sourced from reference TRBV30 and TRBJ2-6, is SQTIHQWPATLVQPVGSPLSLECTVEGTSNPNLYWYRQAAGRGLQLLFYSVGIGQISSEVPQNLSASRPQDRQFILSSKKLLLSDSGFYLCAAGASGANVLTFGAGSRLTVL.

This clone was detected ten times or more. Read data end 3 residues before the CDR3 end; the end is taken from the germline J gene. The chain has TRBV5-1 and TRBJ2-5, with D tentatively TRBD2 (7 bases). Germline loops: CDR1 SGHRS, CDR2 YFSETQ. This CDR3 is 14 amino acids long. Trimming pared 4 bases from V and 1 base from J, leaving 11 bases between. CDR3 DNA, as far as it was read: TGCGCCAGCAGCCCTGGGGGGGCCCAAGAGACC. Its translation: CASSPGGAQET. In full, the CDR3 is CASSPGGAQETQYF.

This clone appeared many times. Partial CDR3 DNA: TGTGCCAGCAGCGTAGGTCCAAACCAAGAGACC. This gives the protein CASSVGPNQET. In full, the CDR3 is CASSVGPNQETQYF. The chain links TRBV9 to TRBJ2-5, with D uncertain. From the germline J gene comes the end of the CDR3, since the read stops 3 residues before it. CDR1 is SGDLS, CDR2 YYNGEE, per germline. The CDR3 has 14 amino acids. V dropped 0 bases and J dropped 0 bases, with 6 bases sitting between them.

This clone was counted at least ten times. The read terminates 3 residues ahead of where the CDR3 ends, so the germline J gene completes it. The gene calls are TRBV5-1 and TRBJ2-1; 8 positions match TRBD2. Looked up from germline, CDR1 is SGHRS and CDR2 is YFSETQ. J gave up 9 bases and V 0 bases, and 8 bases lay outside the gene matches. CDR3 size: 15 residues. The CDR3 bases that were read are TGCGCCAGCAGCTTGGGACTAGAGGCGGGGGGTGAG. It specifies CASSLGLEAGGE. The whole CDR3 is CASSLGLEAGGEQFF.

This clone was picked up many times. The CDR3 goes on 3 residues after the read ends, and that part is filled in from the germline J gene. The chain joins TRBV7-9 to TRBJ1-2, with D unresolved. CDR1 is SEHNR and CDR2 is FQNEAQ in the germline V gene (reference sequence). V was pared by 6 bases and J by 3 bases, with 8 bases between. This CDR3 has 12 residues. The CDR3 bases that were read are TGTGCCAGCAGAGGTAACGACTATGGC. It codes for CASRGNDYG. The CDR3 in full is CASRGNDYGYTF.

This clone was seen at least ten times. The read halts 3 residues ahead of the CDR3 end, with the missing end drawn from the germline J gene. The genes are TRBV5-1 and TRBJ1-1; 7 nucleotides agree with TRBD1. Germline values: CDR1 SGHRS, CDR2 YFSETQ. The J segment lost 1 base and the V segment lost 1 base, leaving 4 bases of the junction unmatched. CDR3 length equals 15 residues. The chain's CDR3 is CASSLRGGENTEAFF. The sequenced CDR3 bases are TGCGCCAGCAGCTTGAGAGGGGGCGAGAACACTGAA.

There are many counts of this clone. The read comes to an end 3 residues before the CDR3 does, leaving the germline J gene to fill in the end. The genes are TRBV6-4 and TRBJ2-2, with 8 bases aligning to TRBD2. The CDR3 is made up of 16 amino acids. From germline, CDR1 is MRHNA and CDR2 SNTAGT. The trim removed 6 bases at V and 2 bases at J, leaving 8 bases unmatched. The sequenced part of the CDR3 DNA is TGTGCCAGCAGAAAAACTAGCGGAGTAAACACCGGGGAG. It specifies CASRKTSGVNTGE. The CDR3 reads in full as CASRKTSGVNTGELFF.

About this clone: The read terminates 3 residues before the CDR3 end, so the remaining end is supplied by the germline J gene. The J gene is TRBJ1-6, the V gene TRBV7-8, with a possible D match to TRBD1 (6 bases). The CDR3 sequence is 16 residues long. V gave up 6 bases and J gave up 6 bases, with 18 bases separating them. Germline V gene sequence: CDR1 SGHVS, CDR2 FQNEAQ. The CDR3 DNA, read in part, is TGTGCCAGCAGACAAAGGCCGGGACAAGCTAATTCACCC. Its translation: CASRQRPGQANSP. The entire CDR3 is CASRQRPGQANSPLHF. The full variable domain, completed using reference TRBV7-8 and TRBJ1-6, is GAGVSQSPRYKVAKRGQDVALRCDPISGHVSLFWYQQALGQGPEFLTYFQNEAQLDKSGLPSDRFFAERPEGSVSTLKIQRTQQEDSAVYLCASRQRPGQANSPLHFGNGTRLTVT.

The table lists this clone with many counts. The CDR3 end is not reached by the read, which stops 3 residues before it; the germline J gene fills it in. V and J are TRBV19 and TRBJ2-2; D might be TRBD2 (5 bases). Between the trimmed V and J ends, which lost 1 base and 0 bases, there was a span of 9 bases. The CDR3 spans 16 residues. CDR1 and CDR2 (germline): LNHDA, SQIVND (reference sequence). CDR3: CASSIVRVTNTGELFF. The part of the CDR3 DNA that was read is TGTGCCAGTAGTATAGTGAGGGTTACGAACACCGGGGAG.

This clone was detected ten times or more. The CDR3 reads CSARKGSSYNEQFF. The part of the CDR3 DNA that was read is TGCAGTGCTCGAAAAGGGTCCTCCTACAATGAG. This chain connects TRBV20-1 to TRBJ2-1; D is undetermined. The CDR3 end lies 3 residues beyond the end of the read and is filled in from the germline J gene. Germline lookup yields CDR1 DFQATT and CDR2 SNEGSKA (reference sequence). V dropped 5 bases and J dropped 0 bases, with 11 bases sitting between them. There are 14 residues in the CDR3.

This clone showed up many times. The CDR3 end lies 3 residues beyond the end of the read and is filled in from the germline J gene. This chain joins TRBV29-1 and TRBJ1-1, with D possibly being TRBD1 (5 bases). The CDR3 extends over 15 amino acids. CDR1 SQVTM and CDR2 ANQGSEA come from the germline V gene. Between the trimmed V and J ends, which lost 3 bases and 4 bases, there was a span of 18 bases. Here the CDR3 reads CSVDRGPQGGTEAFF. CDR3 bases read: TGCAGCGTTGACCGTGGCCCCCAGGGTGGCACTGAA.

This clone was seen repeatedly, ten times or more. The read ends 3 residues early relative to the CDR3; the germline J gene fills the gap. The genes are TRBV14 and TRBJ1-2, with D possibly being TRBD1 (5 bases). The ends were cut back, 1 base at V and 1 base at J, with 16 bases in the middle. The CDR3 covers 17 residues. Germline CDR1 is SGHDN and CDR2 is FVKESK. The sequenced part of the CDR3 DNA is TGTGCCAGCAGCCAAGTATCCCGGCTCGGGGGTAACTATGGC. Encoded protein: CASSQVSRLGGNYG. The complete CDR3 reads CASSQVSRLGGNYGYTF.

This clone was counted many times. The CDR3 end lies 3 residues beyond the end of the read and is filled in from the germline J gene. The chain couples TRBV6-2 or TRBV6-3 to TRBJ2-2, with 7 bases fitting TRBD2. The germline gives CDR1 MNHEY, CDR2 SVGEGT. V shed 0 bases and J 4 bases; nucleotides not matched to a gene: 5. CDR3 length equals 16 residues. CDR3: CASSYSAGDSTGELFF. CDR3 bases read: TGTGCCAGCAGTTACTCGGCGGGGGACTCCACCGGGGAG.

This clone was counted ten times or more. The read falls 3 residues short of the CDR3 end, and the missing part is taken from the germline J gene. The chain carries TRBV30 and TRBJ1-1; TRBD1 aligns across 7 bases. Trimming cost V 0 bases and J 1 base; bases outside gene matches: 2. From germline, CDR1 is GTSNPN and CDR2 SVGIG (reference sequence). The CDR3 has 14 amino acids. The CDR3 bases that were read are TGTGCCTGGAGTGTAGGGGGCGCGAACACTGAA. It yields the protein CAWSVGGANTE. The whole CDR3 protein reads CAWSVGGANTEAFF.

In its sample, this clone was seen many times. Read sequence stops 3 residues before the CDR3 end, and the germline J gene provides the missing end. The chain is built from TRBV11-2 and TRBJ2-7; TRBD1 agrees at 7 bases. This CDR3 is built from 12 residues. The germline V gene has CDR1 SGHAT and CDR2 FQNNGV. The trim removed 8 bases at V and 3 bases at J, leaving 4 bases unmatched. CDR3: CASQGGNYEQYF. The CDR3 DNA, read in part, is TGTGCCAGCCAAGGGGGCAACTACGAG. The full variable domain, in which reference TRBV11-2 and TRBJ2-7 provide the parts outside the CDR3, is EAGVAQSPRYKIIEKRQSVAFWCNPISGHATLYWYQQILGQGPKLLIQFQNNGVVDDSQLPKDRFSAERLKGVDSTLKIQPAKLEDSAVYLCASQGGNYEQYFGPGTRLTVT.

This clone was counted ten times or more. The read ends 3 residues early relative to the CDR3; the germline J gene fills the gap. The chain couples TRBV5-4 to TRBJ2-5, with TRBD1 identical over 7 bases. The V gene's germline CDR1 is SGHNT and CDR2 YYREEE (reference sequence). The trim removed 3 bases at V and 0 bases at J, leaving 8 bases unmatched. CDR3 length equals 16 residues. The CDR3 DNA, read in part, is TGTGCCAGCAGCTCGACACAGGGGACCTACCAAGAGACC. Its protein product is CASSSTQGTYQET. The full CDR3 protein is CASSSTQGTYQETQYF.

This clone occurred many times. The read gets to within 3 residues of the CDR3 end, and the germline J gene fills in the rest. V gene TRBV5-5 combines with J gene TRBJ2-3; tentatively, D is TRBD2 (5 bases). The CDR3 has 14 residues. Trimming cost V 4 bases and J 2 bases, with 11 bases left between them. Germline CDR1 and CDR2: SGHKS and YYEKEE (reference sequence). The covered CDR3 bases are TGTGCCAGCAGCCTCCCGGACTTCACAGATACG. It encodes CASSLPDFTDT. The full-length CDR3 reads as CASSLPDFTDTQYF.

This clone was seen at least ten times. The CDR3 end falls 3 residues outside the read, so it is completed with the germline J gene. V and J are TRBV5-1 and TRBJ1-6, with D perhaps TRBD1 (6 bases). Germline CDR1 reads SGHRS; CDR2 reads YFSETQ. The CDR3 totals 19 residues. Deletions cut 0 bases from V and 0 bases from J, with 16 bases between. The CDR3 region is CASSLAQGGADSYNSPLHF. The part of the CDR3 DNA that was read is TGCGCCAGCAGCTTGGCACAAGGGGGGGCGGACTCCTATAATTCACCC. Using reference TRBV5-1 and TRBJ1-6 for the parts outside the CDR3, the full variable domain is KAGVTQTPRYLIKTRGQQVTLSCSPISGHRSVSWYQQTPGQGLQFLFEYFSETQRNKGNFPGRFSGRQFSNSRSEMNVSTLELGDSALYLCASSLAQGGADSYNSPLHFGNGTRLTVT.

This clone was counted at least ten times. With the read ending 3 residues before the CDR3 end, the germline J gene is used to fill in that end. V is TRBV18 and J is TRBJ1-2; D unresolved. V was clipped by 3 bases and J by 2 bases, with 10 bases between them. This CDR3 spans 14 amino acids. Germline CDR1 reads KGHSH; CDR2 reads LQKENI. Incomplete CDR3 DNA: TGTGCCAGCTCACCTTCTGGCCAGAACTATGGC. Translated: CASSPSGQNYG. The complete CDR3 reads CASSPSGQNYGYTF.

This clone was picked up many times. Coverage ceases 3 residues before the CDR3 finishes, and the germline J gene fills in the end. V is TRBV4-1 and J is TRBJ2-6, with 7 bases lining up with TRBD2. Germline values: CDR1 MGHRA, CDR2 YSYEKL. The CDR3 is 17 residues long. The trim removed 2 bases at V and 1 base at J, leaving 5 bases unmatched. The CDR3 bases that were read are TGCGCCAGCAGCCAAACGACGGGGGGTTCTGGGGCCAACGTC. It encodes CASSQTTGGSGANV. The entire CDR3 reads CASSQTTGGSGANVLTF.

This clone has a count of ten or more. The read terminates 3 residues ahead of where the CDR3 ends, so the germline J gene completes it. This chain connects TRBV20-1 to TRBJ1-2; perhaps TRBD1 as D (6 bases). Between the trimmed V and J ends, which lost 0 bases and 7 bases, there was a span of 15 bases. Germline CDR1 DFQATT, CDR2 SNEGSKA (reference sequence). The CDR3 sequence is 14 residues long. This CDR3 reads CSAREPTGSGGYTF. The covered CDR3 bases are TGCAGTGCTAGAGAGCCCACAGGGTCGGGTGGC.

In this sample, this clone turned up many times. The CDR3 end is not reached by the read, which stops 3 residues before it; the germline J gene fills it in. The rearrangement uses TRBV27 and TRBJ2-5, with TRBD1 as a possible D gene (6 bases). The CDR3 runs to 12 residues. The ends were cut back, 8 bases at V and 1 base at J, with 8 bases in the middle. Germline loops: CDR1 MNHEY, CDR2 SMNVEV (reference sequence). CDR3 sequence: CASGTFQETQYF. CDR3 DNA (partial): TGTGCCAGCGGGACATTCCAAGAGACC.

This clone came up many times. The CDR3 is cut off 3 residues early in the read; its end comes from the germline J gene. The rearrangement links TRBV28 to TRBJ2-1, with D uncertain. The CDR3 runs to 15 residues. Germline V gene lookup returns CDR1 MDHEN and CDR2 SYDVKM. Between the trimmed V and J ends, which lost 7 bases and 0 bases, there was a span of 13 bases. The sequenced part of the CDR3 DNA is TGTGCCAGCATCGCCACCGCGGCCTCCTACAATGAG. Its protein product is CASIATAASYNE. The whole CDR3 sequence is CASIATAASYNEQFF. The variable domain in full, completed from reference TRBV28 and TRBJ2-1, reads DVKVTQSSRYLVKRTGEKVFLECVQDMDHENMFWYRQDPGLGLRLIYFSYDVKMKEKGDIPEGYSVSREKKERFSLILESASTNQTSMYLCASIATAASYNEQFFGPGTRLTVL.

This clone was observed many times. The read is 3 residues too short to cover the CDR3 end, so that end is filled in from the germline J gene. V and J are TRBV2 and TRBJ2-2; D may be TRBD2 (5 bases). V dropped 4 bases and J dropped 0 bases, with 9 bases sitting between them. The germline V gene has CDR1 SNHLY and CDR2 FYNNEI. CDR3 length: 15 residues. CDR3 DNA (partial): TGTGCCAGCAGTGGGACTGGAGCGAACACCGGGGAG. Residues: CASSGTGANTGE. The full CDR3 reads CASSGTGANTGELFF.

This clone was seen repeatedly, ten times or more. The read comes to an end 3 residues before the CDR3 does, leaving the germline J gene to fill in the end. The rearrangement uses TRBV10-3 and TRBJ1-2, with a weak D call TRBD1 (6 bases). The V and J ends lost 11 bases and 6 bases respectively, with 13 bases between them. This CDR3 region has 11 residues. Germline CDR1 and CDR2: ENHRY and SYGVKD. This CDR3 is CAVGGNDGYTF. CDR3 DNA, as far as it was read: TGTGCCGTAGGGGGTAATGATGGC.

The table lists this clone with many counts. The CDR3 end falls 3 residues outside the read, so it is completed with the germline J gene. The chain carries TRBV19 and TRBJ2-6; D perhaps matches TRBD1 (6 bases). V lost 6 bases and J lost 0, with 12 bases in between. There are 16 residues in the CDR3. Looked up from germline, CDR1 is LNHDA and CDR2 is SQIVND (reference sequence). The CDR3 spells CASSQTGRSGANVLTF. The sequenced part of the CDR3 DNA is TGTGCCAGTAGCCAGACAGGACGCTCTGGGGCCAACGTC. The full variable domain, completed using reference TRBV19 and TRBJ2-6, is DGGITQSPKYLFRKEGQNVTLSCEQNLNHDAMYWYRQDPGQGLRLIYYSQIVNDFQKGDIAEGYSVSREKKESFPLTVTSAQKNPTAFYLCASSQTGRSGANVLTFGAGSRLTVL.

To note about this clone: The read falls 3 residues short of the CDR3 end, and the missing part is taken from the germline J gene. The chain uses TRBV2 and TRBJ2-7; 8 positions match TRBD1. The CDR3 runs to 15 residues. Germline loops: CDR1 SNHLY, CDR2 FYNNEI. V shed 7 bases and J 2 bases; nucleotides not matched to a gene: 10. The CDR3 DNA, read in part, is TGTGCCAGCAAGGCCCAGGACAGGGCAACCTACGAG. Translation gives CASKAQDRATYE. The entire CDR3 is CASKAQDRATYEQYF.

Ten or more counts support this clone. The sequenced fragment ends 3 residues before the CDR3 boundary, so the rest is inferred from the germline J gene. This chain links TRBV20-1 with TRBJ2-7; 7 bases match TRBD1. V lost 3 bases and J lost 0; bases outside the gene matches: 2. The germline V gene encodes CDR1 DFQATT and CDR2 SNEGSKA (reference sequence). The CDR3 is 13 residues long. The covered CDR3 bases are TGCAGTGCTAGGACAGGGAGCTCCTACGAG. Translating gives CSARTGSSYE. The whole CDR3 reads CSARTGSSYEQYF.